The 27 T cell receptor beta chains reported below all come from one sample, sequenced in a study of T cell responses to AZD1222 COVID-19 vaccine. Method: immunoSEQ multiplex PCR; TCRdb's copy keeps in-frame clones and lacks some. The sample yields roughly 120,000 clones, roughly nine tenths seen once. This specimen was peripheral blood, taken on day 0 of AZD1222 vaccination. These receptors were collected from an adult in good health.

The chain is built from TRBV11-3 and TRBJ2-7; no clear D gene. V was trimmed by 5 bases and J by 1 base, leaving 15 bases between them. Germline loops: CDR1 SGHNT, CDR2 YENEEA. This CDR3 contains 15 residues. Here the CDR3 reads CASSPRQALSYEQYF. The CDR3 region has the DNA TGTGCCAGCAGCCCACGCCAGGCCCTTTCCTACGAGCAGTACTTC. Looking up the rest from reference TRBV11-3 and TRBJ2-7 gives the full variable domain: EAGVVQSPRYKIIEKKQPVAFWCNPISGHNTLYWYLQNLGQGPELLIRYENEEAVDDSQLPKDRFSAERLKGVDSTLKIQPAELGDSAVYLCASSPRQALSYEQYFGPGTRLTVT.

The V gene is TRBV19, the J gene TRBJ2-1; no clear D gene. With 8 bases removed from V and 0 bases from J, the gap between germline ends came to 11 bases. The CDR3 extends over 14 amino acids. Germline CDR1 reads LNHDA; CDR2 reads SQIVND (reference sequence). CDR3 nucleotides: TGTGCCAGTGAAGACACTTACTCCTACAATGAGCAGTTCTTC. Translation: CASEDTYSYNEQFF.

The rearrangement uses TRBV12-3 or TRBV12-4 and TRBJ2-7, with TRBD2 matching 7 bases. Germline trimming cut 6 bases from V and 7 bases from J; bases unmatched to any gene: 6. This CDR3 has 12 residues. The CDR3, as DNA: TGTGCCAGCAGAGCGGGATTTGGGGAGCAGTACTTC. It translates to CASRAGFGEQYF.

This chain joins TRBV4-2 and TRBJ1-1; 7 positions agree with TRBD1. The CDR3 covers 16 residues. J was trimmed by 0 bases and V by 3 bases; bases with no gene match: 7. Looked up from germline, CDR1 is LGHNA and CDR2 is YNFKEQ. CDR3 in amino acids: CASSQAQQGMNTEAFF. The CDR3 coding sequence is TGTGCCAGCAGCCAGGCCCAACAGGGGATGAACACTGAAGCTTTCTTT.

The J gene is TRBJ2-7, the V gene TRBV5-1, with TRBD1 matching over 9 bases. There are 16 residues in the CDR3. V shed 4 bases, J shed 1 base, and the junction held 9 bases outside the gene matches. CDR1 SGHRS and CDR2 YFSETQ come from the germline V gene. The DNA for the CDR3 is TGCGCCAGCAGCCCCCGGGGACAGGGTGGGTCCTACGAGCAGTACTTC. Translated, it gives CASSPRGQGGSYEQYF.

The chain has TRBV5-1 and TRBJ1-1; 7 nucleotides agree with TRBD1. With V trimmed by 3 bases and J by 1 base, 9 bases remained unmatched. CDR1 is SGHRS, CDR2 YFSETQ, per germline. The CDR3 is made up of 16 amino acids. CDR3 residues: CASSSGARGPNTEAFF. The CDR3 coding sequence is TGCGCCAGCAGCTCAGGAGCTAGGGGGCCGAACACTGAAGCTTTCTTT.

This sequence joins TRBV6-1 and TRBJ2-1; no reliable D call. This CDR3 has 14 residues. From germline, CDR1 is MNHNS and CDR2 SASEGT. V was shortened by 2 bases and J by 11 bases, with 16 bases between the two germline ends. Here the CDR3 reads CASSERPTLPKQFF. The DNA of the CDR3 is TGTGCCAGCAGTGAAAGGCCCACCCTCCCAAAGCAGTTCTTC.

The rearrangement uses TRBV28 and TRBJ1-1, with TRBD1 identical over 9 bases. V trimming: 8 bases; J trimming: 1 base; junction bases outside the gene matches: 8. Germline CDR1 is MDHEN and CDR2 is SYDVKM. The CDR3 loop spans 15 amino acids. As DNA, the CDR3 is TGTGCCAGCGCTACAGGGGGCGCGAGGAACACTGAAGCTTTCTTT. It is translated as CASATGGARNTEAFF.

The V and J genes are TRBV7-2 and TRBJ1-1; D ambiguous. Looked up from germline, CDR1 is SGHTA and CDR2 is FQGNSA. V lost 1 base and J 2 bases, leaving 11 bases between the germline ends. This CDR3 comprises 15 residues. The CDR3 region has the DNA TGTGCCAGCAGCTTAGTGGGTCAGGTAAACACTGAAGCTTTCTTT. This encodes CASSLVGQVNTEAFF.

The chain uses TRBV2 and TRBJ2-7; 12 bases align to TRBD2. Germline V CDR1 and CDR2: SNHLY, FYNNEI. Germline trimming cut 8 bases from V and 8 bases from J; bases unmatched to any gene: 10. The CDR3 loop spans 14 amino acids. In DNA, the CDR3 is TGTGCCAGCGACCGACTAGCGGGAGATCAAAAGCAGTACTTC. Encoded protein: CASDRLAGDQKQYF.

The rearrangement joins TRBV29-1 to TRBJ2-1; D is undetermined. In germline, CDR1 is SQVTM, CDR2 ANQGSEA. The CDR3 runs to 13 residues. Trimming pared 4 bases from V and 0 bases from J, leaving 7 bases between. CDR3 region: CSVGTDSYNEQFF. DNA of the CDR3: TGCAGCGTTGGAACAGACTCCTACAATGAGCAGTTCTTC.

The chain recombines TRBV30 with TRBJ1-2, with D unresolved. Trimming pared 2 bases from V and 2 bases from J, leaving 15 bases between. CDR3 length equals 15 residues. Germline loops: CDR1 GTSNPN, CDR2 SVGIG (reference sequence). DNA for the CDR3: TGTGCCTGGAGTATGGGAGCAGGACGAAACTATGGCTACACCTTC. Protein: CAWSMGAGRNYGYTF.

The chain carries TRBV5-4 and TRBJ1-2; 7 positions agree with TRBD1. Losses at the gene ends were 4 bases for V and 3 bases for J; bases not matched to a gene: 9. Germline V gene data show CDR1 as SGHNT and CDR2 as YYREEE (reference sequence). This CDR3 is built from 15 residues. The DNA of the CDR3 is TGTGCCAGCAGCCCGGGGACAGTCTCTCACTATGGCTACACCTTC. Translating it yields CASSPGTVSHYGYTF.

V gene TRBV28 combines with J gene TRBJ2-7, with D perhaps TRBD1 (6 bases). The CDR3 contains 14 residues. Germline V CDR1 and CDR2: MDHEN, SYDVKM. V shed 5 bases and J shed 0 bases, with 11 bases lying between them. The CDR3 DNA is TGTGCCAGCAGTCTACAGGGTCCCTCCTACGAGCAGTACTTC. Its protein product is CASSLQGPSYEQYF.

The chain has TRBV7-9 and TRBJ1-1; weak D call: TRBD1 (6 bases). The CDR3 runs to 12 residues. Germline CDR1 SEHNR, CDR2 FQNEAQ (reference sequence). Trimming shortened V by 1 base and J by 7 bases, and 7 bases separated the two germline ends. The CDR3 region is CASSLEGGEAFF. CDR3 nucleotides: TGTGCCAGCAGCTTAGAAGGGGGTGAAGCTTTCTTT.

V and J are TRBV19 and TRBJ1-5; D is undetermined. Germline V lookup: CDR1 LNHDA, CDR2 SQIVND (reference sequence). V shed 2 bases and J shed 1 base, with 9 bases lying between them. The CDR3 is 15 residues long. The CDR3 loop reads CASSISAGSNQPQHF. The CDR3 DNA reads TGTGCCAGTAGTATAAGTGCGGGGAGCAATCAGCCCCAGCATTTT.

The chain has TRBV6-1 and TRBJ1-2; TRBD1 agrees at 8 bases. Germline loops: CDR1 MNHNS, CDR2 SASEGT. This CDR3 spans 14 amino acids. V shed 3 bases and J 7 bases; nucleotides not matched to a gene: 7. The CDR3 nucleotides are TGTGCCAGCAGTGATACCAGGACAGGGTTTGGCTACACCTTC. The encoded protein is CASSDTRTGFGYTF.

CDR3 region: CAWGMDNYEQYF. CDR3 DNA: TGTGCCTGGGGGATGGACAACTACGAGCAGTACTTC. The chain combines TRBV30 with TRBJ2-7, with D maybe TRBD1 (5 bases). Germline V lookup: CDR1 GTSNPN, CDR2 SVGIG (reference sequence). V shed 5 bases and J shed 3 bases, with 11 bases lying between them. The CDR3 spans 12 residues.

A single count supports this clone. The rearrangement uses TRBV30 and TRBJ1-1; D gene uncertain. Trimming left V 4 bases short and J 6 bases short, with 6 bases between. The V gene's germline CDR1 is GTSNPN and CDR2 SVGIG (reference sequence). The CDR3 is made up of 10 amino acids. The CDR3 sequence is CAWTPAEAFF. The CDR3 DNA is TGTGCCTGGACCCCGGCTGAAGCTTTCTTT.

This clone showed up just once. The chain combines TRBV14 with TRBJ1-3; no clear D. This CDR3 contains 15 residues. CDR1 and CDR2 from the germline V gene are SGHDN and FVKESK. V lost 0 bases to trimming and J lost 2 bases, with 8 bases between them. The CDR3 loop reads CASSQEGFPGNTIYF. The CDR3 bases are TGTGCCAGCAGCCAAGAAGGGTTTCCTGGAAACACCATATATTTT.

This rearrangement joins TRBV29-1 to TRBJ1-1; a possible D gene is TRBD1 (6 bases). CDR3 length: 12 residues. Trimming pared 7 bases from V and 0 bases from J, leaving 9 bases between. The germline gives CDR1 SQVTM, CDR2 ANQGSEA. The CDR3 DNA follows: TGCAGCGCAGGACAGCTGAACACTGAAGCTTTCTTT. It encodes CSAGQLNTEAFF. Variable domain in full (rest from reference TRBV29-1 and TRBJ1-1): SAVISQKPSRDICQRGTSLTIQCQVDSQVTMMFWYRQQPGQSLTLIATANQGSEATYESGFVIDKFPISRPNLTFSTLTVSNMSPEDSSIYLCSAGQLNTEAFFGQGTRLTVV.

This clone appeared a few times. The genes are TRBV4-1 and TRBJ1-2; TRBD1 is a possible D gene (6 bases). Between the trimmed V and J ends, which lost 1 base and 8 bases, there was a span of 17 bases. From germline, CDR1 is MGHRA and CDR2 YSYEKL. This CDR3 is built from 15 residues. The CDR3 protein is CASSQGRGGTGGYTF. The CDR3 nucleotides read TGCGCCAGCAGCCAAGGGCGAGGGGGGACTGGGGGCTACACCTTC.

The chain links TRBV10-3 to TRBJ2-3; TRBD2 matches 8 bases. There are 15 residues in the CDR3. The germline gives CDR1 ENHRY, CDR2 SYGVKD. After removal of 3 bases from V and 6 bases from J, the junction contained 8 bases not matched to a gene. CDR3 bases: TGTGCCATCAGTGAACTAGCGGCCCTCGGGGATACGCAGTATTTT. It yields the protein CAISELAALGDTQYF.

This rearrangement joins TRBV20-1 to TRBJ1-2, with D possibly matching TRBD1 (6 bases). The germline gives CDR1 DFQATT, CDR2 SNEGSKA (reference sequence). CDR3 length: 13 residues. Between the trimmed V and J ends, which lost 3 bases and 8 bases, there was a span of 16 bases. The CDR3 reads CSASPDRTRGYTF. The CDR3 DNA is TGCAGTGCTAGTCCAGACAGGACGAGGGGCTACACCTTC.

V is TRBV24-1 and J is TRBJ2-7; possibly TRBD2 for D (5 bases). The CDR3 has 15 amino acids. The ends were cut back, 2 bases at V and 2 bases at J, with 12 bases in the middle. Per the germline V gene, CDR1 is KGHDR and CDR2 is SFDVKD. The CDR3 region has the DNA TGTGCCACCAGTGATTCCCGCACCGGGGCCTACGAGCAGTACTTC. It yields the protein CATSDSRTGAYEQYF.

This clone is a singleton in its sample. The rearrangement links TRBV7-2 to TRBJ1-3, with D uncertain. Trimming removed 2 bases from V and 0 bases from J, with 8 bases in between. Germline CDR1 SGHTA, CDR2 FQGNSA. The CDR3 has 15 residues. The CDR3 DNA is TGTGCCAGCAGCTTATCAGAGAACTCTGGAAACACCATATATTTT. Its translation: CASSLSENSGNTIYF.

CDR3 loop: CASSLGAHEQFF. The DNA for the CDR3 is TGTGCCAGCAGCTTAGGGGCGCACGAGCAGTTCTTC. This chain joins TRBV5-4 and TRBJ2-1; D perhaps matches TRBD1 (5 bases). Between the trimmed V and J ends, which lost 2 bases and 10 bases, there was a span of 10 bases. CDR1 is SGHNT and CDR2 is YYREEE in the germline V gene (reference sequence). The CDR3 loop spans 12 amino acids.